Presented here are 4 T cell receptor beta chains from one specimen sequenced in a study of prognosis after radiotherapy for stage I lung cancer. From genomic DNA, TCR beta CDR3 was amplified by two-round multiplex PCR. The first PCR round targeted every TRBV and TRBJ gene with specific primers. MiXCR was run by TCRdb on the multiplex PCR reads, yielding one entry per CDR3 protein. The data show about 25,000 distinct CDR3 sequences, roughly 34% seen once. Sequencing was performed on PBMCs, taken before or after stereotactic body radiation therapy (not recorded which). These receptors were taken from a donor older than 45 with non-small cell lung cancer.

This clonotype has a count of ten or more. V usage is TRBV7-9 and J usage is TRBJ2-1, with 7 bases identical to TRBD1. The CDR3 has 13 residues. Germline loops: CDR1 SEHNR, CDR2 FQNEAQ (reference sequence). The junction had 3 bases not matched to a gene; V was cut back by 2 bases and J by 8 bases. For the CDR3, the DNA is TGTGCCAGCAGCTTAAAGGGGGCTCATGAGCAGTTCTTC. It encodes CASSLKGAHEQFF.

This clonotype came up many times. V is TRBV30 and J is TRBJ1-1; 7 positions match TRBD1. Per germline, CDR1 GTSNPN and CDR2 SVGIG (reference sequence). CDR3 length: 13 amino acids. V lost 4 bases to trimming and J lost 7 bases; unmatched junction nucleotides: 9. CDR3 nucleotides: TGTGCCTGGACCTCGGACAGGCGGAATGAAGCTTTCTTT. This sequence encodes CAWTSDRRNEAFF.

This clonotype was detected ten times or more. DNA for the CDR3: TGCGCCAGCAGCGCCAGGACACAAAACTATGGCTACACCTTC. It yields the protein CASSARTQNYGYTF. V is TRBV5-1 and J is TRBJ1-2, with a tentative D call TRBD1 (5 bases). Germline V gene sequence: CDR1 SGHRS, CDR2 YFSETQ. The CDR3 runs 14 residues. The V end was cut by 4 bases, the J end by 2 bases, with 12 bases between.

In this sample, this clonotype turned up many times. The chain couples TRBV11-2 to TRBJ2-5, with TRBD2 as a possible D gene (6 bases). V shed 5 bases and J shed 13 bases, with 17 bases lying between them. The CDR3 is 12 amino acids. From germline, CDR1 is SGHAT and CDR2 FQNNGV. DNA of the CDR3: TGTGCCAGCAGCGTTCCTTCGGGAGCAATGTACTTC. Protein sequence: CASSVPSGAMYF.